These T cell receptor beta chains were read from a single sample in a study of cytomegalovirus exposure and HLA in healthy donors. Sequencing was performed with immunoSEQ multiplex PCR; in TCRdb, only in-frame clones are kept and a portion is missing. The sample shows approximately 75,000 clones, approximately 70% of them seen only once. The sequenced material came from PBMCs. The receptors come from a middle-aged man in good health and CMV-seropositive. Each CDR3 is given without its conserved first and last residue.

J gene | V gene | CDR3 protein
TRBJ2-3 | TRBV5-1 | ASSFGLAGRTDTQY
TRBJ2-7 | TRBV14 | ASSQGQATYEQY
TRBJ2-1 | TRBV11-1 | ASSTRSGGSDEQF
TRBJ1-2 | TRBV7-9 | ASTQTGYGYT
TRBJ1-1 | TRBV11-2 | ASSTDGLSRGTEAF
TRBJ2-1 | TRBV7-9 | ASSPRVGPDTNEQF
TRBJ1-5 | TRBV5-6 | ASSFTGGFGNQPQH
TRBJ2-3 | TRBV10-3 | AISRDGGLTDTQY
TRBJ2-7 | TRBV6-1 | ASTRVTGGEQY
TRBJ2-3 | TRBV11-3 | ASSPREGGGAGDTQY
TRBJ2-2 | TRBV4-3 | ASSHAQYTGELF
TRBJ2-7 | TRBV4-1 | ASSLSPDRGNEQY
TRBJ2-2 | TRBV7-3 | ASSAERATGELF
TRBJ1-2 | TRBV15 | ATSRGLGVYGYT
TRBJ2-2 | TRBV29-1 | SAGPTGPNTGELF
TRBJ2-1 | TRBV2 | ATPTAGPHNEQF
TRBJ2-1 | TRBV14 | ASSQIFRDRAVGSYNEQF
TRBJ2-5 | TRBV5-4 | ASSLLLAGQETQY
TRBJ2-1 | TRBV5-4 | ASSSSDRANEQF
TRBJ2-7 | TRBV28 | ASGTTGSYEQY
TRBJ2-7 | TRBV7-9 | ASSLGPEGEQY
TRBJ1-1 | TRBV7-8 | ASSRGWGTEAF
TRBJ2-3 | TRBV27 | ASSLRSGRITDTQY
TRBJ1-4 | TRBV19 | ASSMLLPTGVEKLF
TRBJ1-2 | TRBV7-9 | ASSLYNSRAPEGYT
TRBJ2-3 | TRBV6-4 | ASSDTSTDTQY